This TCR beta chain derives from a study of cytomegalovirus exposure and HLA in healthy donors. Study background: The 110 million or so unique TCR beta sequences, from some 170 million T cells, were found by an earlier analysis.

Germline CDR1 reads ENHRY; CDR2 reads SYGVKD. The CDR3 is 16 amino acids. The ends lost 2 bases at V and 2 bases at J; junction bases unmatched: 7. It was with 60 Vbeta and 13 Jbeta primers that the PCR ran. Profiled with immunoSEQ multiplex PCR; TCRdb holds only in-frame clones, not every one. The data show around 170,000 clones, roughly 84% seen once. The receptor was derived from a boy under 10 years old in good health and CMV-seronegative. The chain joins TRBV10-3 to TRBJ2-7; 9 bases fit TRBD2. The sample was PBMCs. CDR3 amino acids: CAISETLAGVTYEQYF. CDR3 DNA sequence: TGTGCCATCAGTGAGACCTTAGCGGGAGTGACCTACGAGCAGTACTTC.